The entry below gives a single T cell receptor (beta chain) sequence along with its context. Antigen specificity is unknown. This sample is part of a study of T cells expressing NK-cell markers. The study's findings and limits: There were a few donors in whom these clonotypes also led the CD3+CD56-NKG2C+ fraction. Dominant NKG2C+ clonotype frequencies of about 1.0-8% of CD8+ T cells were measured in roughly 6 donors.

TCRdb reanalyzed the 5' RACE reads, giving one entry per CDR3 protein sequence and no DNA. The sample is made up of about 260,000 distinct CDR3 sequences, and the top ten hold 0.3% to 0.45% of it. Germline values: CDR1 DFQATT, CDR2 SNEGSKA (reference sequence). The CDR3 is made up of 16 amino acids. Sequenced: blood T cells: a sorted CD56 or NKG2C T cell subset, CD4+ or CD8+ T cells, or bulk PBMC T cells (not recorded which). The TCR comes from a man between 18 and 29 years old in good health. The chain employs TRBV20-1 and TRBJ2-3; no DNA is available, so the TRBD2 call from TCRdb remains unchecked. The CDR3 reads CSARTEPSGITDTQYF.